The present T cell receptor (beta chain) was sequenced within a study of cytotoxic CD8 clonotypes in ibrutinib-treated CLL. Across the study: Samples averaged 255,043 productive templates and tens of thousands of productive rearrangements. The study, taken as a whole, reports: A rise in clonality was seen at ibrutinib response, and a fall back toward baseline was seen at progression. Baseline clonality, above age-matched healthy donor levels, tracked circulating CD8+ T-cell counts. Rare overall, public clonotypes shrank or held steady under therapy.

This CDR3 has 11 amino acids. Germline V gene data show CDR1 as DFQATT and CDR2 as SNEGSKA (reference sequence). Deletions cut 5 bases from V and 7 bases from J, with 12 bases between. TCRdb's table, derived via immunoSEQ multiplex PCR, lists solely in-frame clones and lacks some. In the table there are some 150,000 clones, about 76% of which are singletons. On this clone: Its antigen is not identified.

This clonotype originated in a human donor with chronic lymphocytic leukemia. The sequenced sample was PBMCs, obtained after 24 months of ibrutinib treatment. The chain joins TRBV20-1 to TRBJ2-7; D is undetermined. The CDR3 loop is CSARSDGEQYF. As DNA, the CDR3 is TGCAGTGCTCGTAGTGACGGGGAGCAGTACTTC.